Below, 4 T cell receptor beta chains from the same sample are listed, as sequenced in a study of TIL therapy for anti-PD-1-resistant metastatic lung cancer. The sample's time point: pre-treatment sample, taken before nivolumab and TIL therapy. Pleural nodules or supraclavicular lymph nodes made up most of the excised metastases sampled. The libraries were made with immunoSEQ v3. Clones were sequenced by immunoSEQ multiplex PCR, and TCRdb holds only the in-frame ones, with some missing. The sample includes over 10,000 clones, less than 75% of them seen just once. The sequences come from tumor tissue, collected at baseline. These receptors came from a woman aged 30 to 85 with non-small cell lung cancer.

The V and J genes are TRBV4-1 and TRBJ2-1; D gene unclear. Per germline, CDR1 MGHRA and CDR2 YSYEKL. The CDR3 contains 14 residues. The V and J ends lost 1 base and 3 bases respectively, with 7 bases between them. The CDR3 spells CASSQGLGYNEQFF. The CDR3 DNA reads as TGCGCCAGCAGCCAAGGATTAGGCTACAATGAGCAGTTCTTC.

J is TRBJ2-3 and V is TRBV12-5; D remains unclear. Germline V gives CDR1 LGHNT, CDR2 FRNRAP. The CDR3 runs 12 residues. Trimming took 6 bases from V and 6 from J, leaving 10 bases between them. The CDR3: CASGGSLDTQYF. DNA of the CDR3: TGTGCTAGTGGGGGGTCTTTGGATACGCAGTATTTT.

This clone was found once. The V gene is TRBV11-1, the J gene TRBJ1-1; 9 nucleotides line up with TRBD1. V shed 4 bases and J 6 bases; nucleotides not matched to a gene: 9. Per the germline V gene, CDR1 is SGHAT and CDR2 is FQDESV (reference sequence). The CDR3 length is 15 residues. In nucleotides, the CDR3 is TGTGCCAGCAGCTCCACAGGGGGCCGGGCCCCTGAAGCTTTCTTT. Encoded protein: CASSSTGGRAPEAFF.

The V gene is TRBV5-1, the J gene TRBJ2-1; 8 positions match TRBD2. The CDR3 totals 15 residues. With V trimmed by 2 bases and J by 4 bases, 5 bases remained unmatched. Germline V gene lookup returns CDR1 SGHRS and CDR2 YFSETQ. The CDR3 sequence is CASSFGSGKYNEQFF. In DNA form, the CDR3 reads TGCGCCAGCAGCTTCGGTAGCGGGAAGTACAATGAGCAGTTCTTC. Based on the CDR3 plus reference TRBV5-1 and TRBJ2-1, the full variable domain is KAGVTQTPRYLIKTRGQQVTLSCSPISGHRSVSWYQQTPGQGLQFLFEYFSETQRNKGNFPGRFSGRQFSNSRSEMNVSTLELGDSALYLCASSFGSGKYNEQFFGPGTRLTVL.